This T cell receptor (beta chain) was found in a study of T cell repertoires in aging, cancer and after chemotherapy. Peripheral blood genomic DNA, not sorted cells or RNA, was the template. V dropped 2 bases and J dropped 10 bases, with 9 bases sitting between them. The germline CDR1 and CDR2 sequences are MNHNY and SVGAGI (reference sequence). This CDR3 region has 12 residues. Study conclusions and caveats: In each cancer cohort, median generation probability increased across chemotherapy, suggesting thymic output rebounded. Immunological memory after chemotherapy cannot be judged from the repertoire data. Compared with age-matched healthy donors, untreated hematological or solid cancer patients showed higher blood TCR clonality.

Rearranged V-D-J TRB sequences were amplified with a mixed TRB-A/B primer pool. A single record per CDR3 protein comes from TCRdb applying MiXCR to the multiplex PCR reads. This repertoire shows fewer than 20,000 distinct CDR3 sequences, around half found once; its top ten account for over 9.5%. Concerning this clonotype itself: What it recognizes is unknown.

The genes are TRBV6-6 and TRBJ1-3; D is uncertain. The sequence derives from a human donor in good health. Sequencing used blood. As DNA, the CDR3 is TGTGCCAGCAGTTACGAGGGCCAAACCATATATTTT. This translates into CASSYEGQTIYF.